The next 30 T cell receptor beta chains were all read from a single sample in a study of long-term antiretroviral therapy in people with HIV. Samples were assayed with immunoSEQ v3.0 at survey level. Here immunoSEQ multiplex PCR was the method, and the copy in TCRdb shows in-frame clones only, minus some. The table has 20,000 to 25,000 clones, 84% seen once. Material: unsorted PBMCs, obtained 0.5 years before starting antiretroviral therapy. Receptors originate from a man aged 40-55 years with HIV.

Comments on this clone: Other nucleotide sequences from this sample produce the same CDR3. The chain joins TRBV7-9 to TRBJ2-5; D not resolved. V lost 6 bases and J lost 4, with 6 bases in between. CDR3 length equals 11 residues. Germline loops: CDR1 SEHNR, CDR2 FQNEAQ (reference sequence). CDR3 loop: CASSYGETQYF. As DNA, the CDR3 is TGTGCCAGCAGTTACGGAGAGACCCAGTACTTC.

This chain links TRBV6-1 with TRBJ2-5; possibly TRBD1 or TRBD2 for D (5 bases each). CDR1 is MNHNS and CDR2 is SASEGT in the germline V gene. CDR3 length equals 13 residues. Trimming pared 10 bases from V and 4 bases from J, leaving 16 bases between. CDR3 sequence (DNA): TGTGCCATCCTCGAGGGGTGGAGAGAGACCCAGTACTTC. This encodes CAILEGWRETQYF.

The chain has TRBV7-9 and TRBJ2-7, with D possibly TRBD1 on 6 matching bases. The CDR3 totals 15 residues. CDR1 and CDR2 (germline): SEHNR, FQNEAQ (reference sequence). The V end lost 0 bases, the J end lost 2 bases, and 11 bases lay between the germline ends. CDR3 nucleotide sequence: TGTGCCAGCAGCTTAGCGGGGGACATCACCTACGAGCAGTACTTC. Translating it yields CASSLAGDITYEQYF.

V is TRBV2 and J is TRBJ1-1; possible D gene TRBD1, 5 bases. This CDR3 comprises 15 residues. Germline V lookup: CDR1 SNHLY, CDR2 FYNNEI. The germline V and J ends were trimmed by 0 bases and 5 bases, with 13 bases remaining between them. CDR3 in DNA: TGTGCCAGCAGTGAAGCGAGGGGAGGTCGGACTGAAGCTTTCTTT. As protein: CASSEARGGRTEAFF.

The V call is TRBV6-1, the J call TRBJ1-1; no clear D. The CDR3 is made up of 12 amino acids. V lost 4 bases and J lost 7, with 10 bases in between. Germline CDR1 reads MNHNS; CDR2 reads SASEGT. CDR3 in DNA: TGTGCCAGCAGTGCGTTAGTGGGTGAAGCTTTCTTT. Amino acid sequence: CASSALVGEAFF.

This clone has only a few counts. The rearrangement links TRBV28 to TRBJ1-5, with 8 bases matching TRBD1. CDR3 length: 20 residues. The V gene end was trimmed by 1 base and the J gene end by 2 bases; junction bases not matched to a gene: 16. Germline assignment: CDR1 MDHEN and CDR2 SYDVKM. CDR3 loop: CASSLFGTGQGRGGNQPQHF. DNA for the CDR3: TGTGCCAGCAGTTTATTTGGAACCGGACAGGGCAGGGGCGGCAATCAGCCCCAGCATTTT.

V and J are TRBV11-3 and TRBJ1-2; 8 bases match TRBD1. The CDR3 runs 13 residues. CDR1 and CDR2 (germline): SGHNT, YENEEA. Trimming removed 5 bases from V and 8 bases from J; junction bases left unmatched: 7. CDR3 sequence: CASSQGQACGYTF. CDR3 nucleotide sequence: TGTGCCAGCAGCCAGGGACAGGCGTGCGGCTACACCTTC.

The V and J genes are TRBV11-2 and TRBJ2-1, with D perhaps matching TRBD2 (6 bases). CDR3 length: 15 amino acids. CDR1 and CDR2 (germline): SGHAT, FQNNGV. The ends were cut back, 5 bases at V and 8 bases at J, with 19 bases in the middle. This chain's CDR3 is CASSLYGEVGDEQFF. Here the CDR3 DNA reads TGTGCCAGCAGCCTATACGGGGAGGTGGGCGATGAGCAGTTCTTC.

V usage is TRBV5-1 and J usage is TRBJ2-5, with D perhaps matching TRBD1 (8 bases). Trimming shortened V by 6 bases and J by 0 bases, and 15 bases separated the two germline ends. Germline V CDR1 and CDR2: SGHRS, YFSETQ. The CDR3 consists of 15 residues. CDR3 bases: TGCGCCAGCAACAGGGGGGGTCAGTACCAAGAGACCCAGTACTTC. Translation gives CASNRGGQYQETQYF. Looking up the rest from reference TRBV5-1 and TRBJ2-5 gives the full variable domain: KAGVTQTPRYLIKTRGQQVTLSCSPISGHRSVSWYQQTPGQGLQFLFEYFSETQRNKGNFPGRFSGRQFSNSRSEMNVSTLELGDSALYLCASNRGGQYQETQYFGPGTRLLVL.

The chain is built from TRBV5-1 and TRBJ1-4; 9 bases fit TRBD1. Germline V CDR1 and CDR2: SGHRS, YFSETQ. The V gene end was trimmed by 1 base and the J gene end by 5 bases; junction bases not matched to a gene: 3. The CDR3 is 15 amino acids. Here the CDR3 reads CASSLPGTGNEKLFF. The CDR3 DNA sequence: TGCGCCAGCAGCTTGCCTGGGACAGGGAATGAAAAACTGTTTTTT. The whole variable domain, remainder taken from reference TRBV5-1 and TRBJ1-4, is KAGVTQTPRYLIKTRGQQVTLSCSPISGHRSVSWYQQTPGQGLQFLFEYFSETQRNKGNFPGRFSGRQFSNSRSEMNVSTLELGDSALYLCASSLPGTGNEKLFFGSGTQLSVL.

The V and J genes are TRBV9 and TRBJ2-7; D is tentatively TRBD1 or TRBD2 (6 bases each). V was cut by 0 bases and J by 2 bases, with 9 bases left in between. CDR1 is SGDLS, CDR2 YYNGEE, per germline. CDR3 length: 14 residues. The CDR3 DNA reads TGTGCCAGCAGCGTAGGAGGGGGGACCTACGAGCAGTACTTC. The encoded protein is CASSVGGGTYEQYF.

The V call is TRBV9, the J call TRBJ1-1; 10 bases fit TRBD1. There are 16 residues in the CDR3. With V trimmed by 4 bases and J by 6 bases, 12 bases remained unmatched. The V gene's germline CDR1 is SGDLS and CDR2 YYNGEE. CDR3 sequence: CASSFGTGTGAAEAFF. The CDR3 DNA sequence: TGTGCCAGCAGCTTCGGAACCGGGACAGGGGCCGCTGAAGCTTTCTTT.

This clone was counted a single time. This sequence joins TRBV28 and TRBJ1-3; weak D call: TRBD1 (5 bases). Per germline, CDR1 MDHEN and CDR2 SYDVKM. V was shortened by 0 bases and J by 2 bases, with 5 bases between the two germline ends. The CDR3 runs to 14 residues. The CDR3 nucleotides read TGTGCCAGCAGTTTATGGGGGGCTGGAAACACCATATATTTT. Translated, it gives CASSLWGAGNTIYF.

The V and J genes are TRBV12-5 and TRBJ1-5, with D perhaps TRBD1 (6 bases). Between the trimmed V and J ends, which lost 4 bases and 0 bases, there was a span of 13 bases. Germline CDR1 is LGHNT and CDR2 is FRNRAP. The length of the CDR3 is 16 residues. The CDR3 sequence: CASGSRQVDSNQPQHF. Written as DNA, the CDR3 is TGTGCTAGTGGTTCACGACAGGTTGATAGCAATCAGCCCCAGCATTTT.

The genes are TRBV7-2 and TRBJ2-3; TRBD2 matches at 8 bases. This CDR3 has 15 amino acids. Germline V gene data show CDR1 as SGHTA and CDR2 as FQGNSA. J gave up 6 bases and V 5 bases, and 10 bases lay outside the gene matches. CDR3: CASSPWREARDTQYF. As DNA, the CDR3 is TGTGCCAGCAGCCCCTGGCGGGAGGCCCGCGATACGCAGTATTTT.

A few counts support this clone. The chain uses TRBV5-4 and TRBJ1-1, with D unclear. Deletions cut 0 bases from V and 3 bases from J, with 18 bases between. The CDR3 is 17 amino acids. Germline V gene lookup returns CDR1 SGHNT and CDR2 YYREEE (reference sequence). Here the CDR3 DNA reads TGTGCCAGCAGCTTGGACTGGGAGGCACCCCCGGACACTGAAGCTTTCTTT. Translated: CASSLDWEAPPDTEAFF.

This clone was observed a handful of times. V usage is TRBV11-2 and J usage is TRBJ2-2; 12 positions match TRBD2. Germline V gene sequence: CDR1 SGHAT, CDR2 FQNNGV. V was clipped by 4 bases and J by 3 bases; unmatched bases: 12. The CDR3 is 19 amino acids. CDR3 DNA sequence: TGTGCCAGCAGCTCCTCTTTTCAACTAGCGGGGGGATACACCGGGGAGCTGTTTTTT. Its protein is CASSSSFQLAGGYTGELFF.

J is TRBJ2-7 and V is TRBV28; tentatively, D is TRBD2 (7 bases). V was cut by 4 bases and J by 3 bases, with 19 bases left in between. Germline V gene data show CDR1 as MDHEN and CDR2 as SYDVKM. The CDR3 spans 16 residues. CDR3 nucleotides: TGTGCCAGCAGTTCCCCGGGGGGCGGGGGTTTCTACGAGCAGTACTTC. Protein: CASSSPGGGGFYEQYF.

This sequence joins TRBV9 and TRBJ2-1; D ambiguous. This CDR3 region has 15 residues. The ends were cut back, 0 bases at V and 7 bases at J, with 14 bases in the middle. Germline V gene data show CDR1 as SGDLS and CDR2 as YYNGEE. This chain's CDR3 is CASSVDTTLLNEQFF. In DNA, the CDR3 is TGTGCCAGCAGCGTAGACACTACCCTTTTGAATGAGCAGTTCTTC.

This sequence joins TRBV18 and TRBJ2-5, with D perhaps TRBD1 (6 bases). Germline V gene lookup returns CDR1 KGHSH and CDR2 LQKENI. The CDR3 has 19 amino acids. Trimming removed 0 bases at V and 0 bases at J, with 20 bases between. The CDR3 region has the DNA TGTGCCAGCTCACCACCGCTCAGAGCCACAGGGAGAAACCAAGAGACCCAGTACTTC. This translates into CASSPPLRATGRNQETQYF.

The V gene is TRBV5-4, the J gene TRBJ2-7, with TRBD1 matching 11 bases. CDR3 size: 16 residues. V lost 4 bases and J lost 7; bases outside the gene matches: 13. The germline gives CDR1 SGHNT, CDR2 YYREEE (reference sequence). DNA of the CDR3: TGTGCCAGCAGCCCGGGGTGGGACAGGGGGGAAAAAGAGCAGTACTTC. It is translated as CASSPGWDRGEKEQYF.

The rearrangement links TRBV4-3 to TRBJ2-7; unclear D gene. The CDR3 sequence is 13 residues long. V was shortened by 1 base and J by 3 bases, with 7 bases between the two germline ends. Germline CDR1 and CDR2: LGHNA and YSLEER. Here the CDR3 reads CASSQGSGYEQYF. In DNA, the CDR3 is TGCGCCAGCAGCCAAGGTTCAGGCTACGAGCAGTACTTC.

The gene calls are TRBV9 and TRBJ2-1; 10 nucleotides align to TRBD2. Germline CDR1 is SGDLS and CDR2 is YYNGEE. The CDR3 is 16 amino acids. J was trimmed by 4 bases and V by 1 base; bases with no gene match: 5. CDR3 DNA sequence: TGTGCCAGCAGCGTATTCCTAGCGGGGGATTACAATGAGCAGTTCTTC. This translates into CASSVFLAGDYNEQFF. Combining the CDR3 with reference TRBV9 and TRBJ2-1 gives the whole variable domain DSGVTQTPKHLITATGQRVTLRCSPRSGDLSVYWYQQSLDQGLQFLIQYYNGEERAKGNILERFSAQQFPDLHSELNLSSLELGDSALYFCASSVFLAGDYNEQFFGPGTRLTVL.

The chain couples TRBV4-3 to TRBJ2-7; possible D gene TRBD2, 5 bases. The length of the CDR3 is 14 residues. V lost 1 base and J lost 4, with 11 bases in between. The germline CDR1 and CDR2 sequences are LGHNA and YSLEER. The CDR3 spells CASSQAEGRYEQYF. The CDR3 nucleotides read TGCGCCAGCAGCCAAGCGGAAGGGAGATACGAGCAGTACTTC.

The V and J genes are TRBV7-9 and TRBJ1-2; D gene uncertain. CDR1 and CDR2 from the germline V gene are SEHNR and FQNEAQ (reference sequence). The CDR3 has 16 amino acids. Trimming took off 2 bases at V and 4 bases at J, with 17 bases between the two ends. This CDR3 reads CASSLIARLSSYGYTF. DNA for the CDR3: TGTGCCAGCAGCTTAATAGCCAGGCTCTCTTCCTATGGCTACACCTTC.

This rearrangement joins TRBV19 to TRBJ1-5; D possibly corresponds to TRBD1 (5 bases). This CDR3 spans 19 amino acids. Germline-derived CDR1 and CDR2 are LNHDA and SQIVND (reference sequence). V lost 6 bases and J lost 0, with 24 bases in between. The CDR3 loop is CASSTYIPRRGYSNQPQHF. CDR3 in DNA: TGTGCCAGTAGCACCTATATCCCCCGGCGGGGGTATAGCAATCAGCCCCAGCATTTT. Together with reference TRBV19 and TRBJ1-5, the CDR3 gives the full variable domain: DGGITQSPKYLFRKEGQNVTLSCEQNLNHDAMYWYRQDPGQGLRLIYYSQIVNDFQKGDIAEGYSVSREKKESFPLTVTSAQKNPTAFYLCASSTYIPRRGYSNQPQHFGDGTRLSIL.

The V call is TRBV15, the J call TRBJ2-5; D is perhaps TRBD1 (5 bases). Trimming left V 1 base short and J 4 bases short, with 10 bases between. Germline values: CDR1 LNHNV, CDR2 YYDKDF (reference sequence). This CDR3 comprises 14 residues. The CDR3 loop is CATSRGQSGETQYF. The CDR3 DNA reads TGTGCCACCAGCAGAGGACAGTCTGGAGAGACCCAGTACTTC.

CDR3 sequence: CATTRGIAGRFSTGELFF. The CDR3 DNA sequence: TGTGCCACGACGAGGGGTATAGCGGGGAGGTTTAGCACCGGGGAGCTGTTTTTT. This chain joins TRBV10-3 and TRBJ2-2, with 8 bases that match TRBD2. The germline V gene has CDR1 ENHRY and CDR2 SYGVKD. V gave up 10 bases and J gave up 4 bases; unmatched junction bases: 20. This CDR3 has 18 amino acids.

The chain joins TRBV30 to TRBJ1-2, with D possibly matching TRBD1 (5 bases). Trimming took off 0 bases at V and 8 bases at J, with 13 bases between the two ends. Germline V CDR1 and CDR2: GTSNPN, SVGIG (reference sequence). There are 13 residues in the CDR3. CDR3 protein: CAWSVGQGFGYTF. The CDR3 bases are TGTGCCTGGAGTGTAGGGCAGGGCTTCGGCTACACCTTC.

The genes are TRBV5-1 and TRBJ1-4; D gene uncertain. The V gene's germline CDR1 is SGHRS and CDR2 YFSETQ. V lost 4 bases, J lost 8 bases, and 18 bases lay in between. This CDR3 contains 15 residues. CDR3 coding DNA: TGCGCCAGCAGCCCTGGAAGAATAAGCGAAGAAAAACTGTTTTTT. Translation: CASSPGRISEEKLFF.